Listed below are T cell receptor beta chains from one sample, sequenced in a study of blood T cell repertoires in COVID-19. Using immunoSEQ multiplex PCR, the repertoire was profiled, and TCRdb retains in-frame clones only, with some absent. The sample lists under 150,000 clones, roughly 80% occurring once. Source material: peripheral blood. The origin of the receptors is a human donor in a cohort sampled during active COVID-19. Each CDR3 is given with its conserved first and last residue. The D gene is left open where the match is weak. The size entry is marked missing in some rows and otherwise reads once, few, many or a size class.

CDR3 protein: CSVPTRITDTQYF
CDR3 DNA: TGCAGCGTCCCGACACGGATCACAGATACGCAGTATTTT
V gene: TRBV29-1
J gene: TRBJ2-3
CDR3 length: 13
clone size: .
D gene: .

CDR3 protein: CASSPLAGGRDTQYF
CDR3 DNA: TGTGCCAGCAGCCCGCTGGCGGGGGGGCGGGATACGCAGTATTTT
V gene: TRBV6-6
J gene: TRBJ2-3
CDR3 length: 15
clone size: .
D gene: TRBD2

CDR3 protein: CASRSTSGGARDTQYF
CDR3 DNA: TGTGCCAGCAGATCCACTAGCGGGGGGGCAAGAGATACGCAGTATTTT
V gene: TRBV7-2
J gene: TRBJ2-3
CDR3 length: 16
clone size: .
D gene: TRBD2

CDR3 protein: CASSLSRAGGYTF
CDR3 DNA: TGTGCCAGCAGTTTATCTAGGGCGGGTGGCTACACCTTC
V gene: TRBV12-3/TRBV12-4
J gene: TRBJ1-2
CDR3 length: 13
clone size: once
D gene: .

CDR3 protein: CASSLGTGHNQPQHF
CDR3 DNA: TGTGCCAGCAGCCTCGGGACAGGACACAATCAGCCCCAGCATTTT
V gene: TRBV7-2
J gene: TRBJ1-5
CDR3 length: 15
clone size: .
D gene: TRBD1

CDR3 protein: CASSFLRDRVHSTDTQYF
CDR3 DNA: TGTGCCAGCAGTTTCCTCCGGGACAGGGTTCATAGCACAGATACGCAGTATTTT
V gene: TRBV27
J gene: TRBJ2-3
CDR3 length: 18
clone size: .
D gene: TRBD1

CDR3 protein: CATQEGVSYEQYF
CDR3 DNA: TGTGCCACCCAAGAGGGCGTCTCCTACGAGCAGTACTTC
V gene: TRBV19
J gene: TRBJ2-7
CDR3 length: 13
clone size: .
D gene: .

CDR3 protein: CASSYSQGPGDEQYF
CDR3 DNA: TGTGCCAGCAGTTACTCTCAGGGACCGGGGGACGAGCAGTACTTC
V gene: TRBV6-6
J gene: TRBJ2-7
CDR3 length: 15
clone size: .
D gene: .

CDR3 protein: CASSLQTGAEQFF
CDR3 DNA: TGTGCCAGCAGCTTACAAACAGGGGCTGAGCAGTTCTTC
V gene: TRBV7-3
J gene: TRBJ2-1
CDR3 length: 13
clone size: once
D gene: TRBD1

CDR3 protein: CASSSTGGVTEAFF
CDR3 DNA: TGTGCCAGCAGTTCCACAGGGGGGGTCACTGAAGCTTTCTTT
V gene: TRBV28
J gene: TRBJ1-1
CDR3 length: 14
clone size: .
D gene: TRBD1

CDR3 protein: CASSFMAGWAYGYTF
CDR3 DNA: TGTGCCAGCAGTTTTATGGCAGGGTGGGCCTATGGCTACACCTTC
V gene: TRBV28
J gene: TRBJ1-2
CDR3 length: 15
clone size: few
D gene: .

CDR3 protein: CASSLVGLAGWMDNEQFF
CDR3 DNA: TGCGCCAGCAGCTTGGTGGGACTAGCGGGTTGGATGGACAATGAGCAGTTCTTC
V gene: TRBV5-1
J gene: TRBJ2-1
CDR3 length: 18
clone size: few
D gene: TRBD2

CDR3 protein: CASSPVDRGENEQYF
CDR3 DNA: TGTGCCAGCAGCCCGGTGGACAGGGGGGAAAACGAGCAGTACTTC
V gene: TRBV5-6
J gene: TRBJ2-7
CDR3 length: 15
clone size: few
D gene: TRBD1

CDR3 protein: CASSILSQGYGYTF
CDR3 DNA: TGTGCCAGTAGTATCTTGTCGCAGGGCTATGGCTACACCTTC
V gene: TRBV19
J gene: TRBJ1-2
CDR3 length: 14
clone size: .
D gene: .

CDR3 protein: CASSQRSGTPLEQYF
CDR3 DNA: TGTGCCAGCAGCCAAAGGAGCGGGACGCCCCTCGAGCAGTACTTC
V gene: TRBV3-1/TRBV3-2
J gene: TRBJ2-7
CDR3 length: 15
clone size: .
D gene: TRBD2

CDR3 protein: CASSHGTSVYNEQFF
CDR3 DNA: TGTGCCAGCAGCCACGGGACTAGCGTCTACAATGAGCAGTTCTTC
V gene: TRBV11-1
J gene: TRBJ2-1
CDR3 length: 15
clone size: once
D gene: TRBD2

CDR3 protein: CASSQRGSTDTQYF
CDR3 DNA: TGTGCCAGCAGCCAAAGGGGGAGCACAGATACGCAGTATTTT
V gene: TRBV16
J gene: TRBJ2-3
CDR3 length: 14
clone size: .
D gene: .

CDR3 protein: CASSQAEGQGRREKLFF
CDR3 DNA: TGCGCCAGCAGCCAAGCCGAGGGACAGGGGCGACGGGAAAAACTGTTTTTT
V gene: TRBV4-1
J gene: TRBJ1-4
CDR3 length: 17
clone size: .
D gene: TRBD1

CDR3 protein: CASQTASSYEQYF
CDR3 DNA: TGTGCCTCCCAGACAGCGAGCTCCTACGAGCAGTACTTC
V gene: TRBV12-3/TRBV12-4
J gene: TRBJ2-7
CDR3 length: 13
clone size: .
D gene: .

CDR3 protein: CASSLYSYNSPLHF
CDR3 DNA: TGTGCCAGCAGCTTGTACAGTTATAATTCACCCCTCCACTTT
V gene: TRBV5-4
J gene: TRBJ1-6
CDR3 length: 14
clone size: .
D gene: .

CDR3 protein: CASITGVEGEAFF
CDR3 DNA: TGTGCCAGCATAACAGGGGTAGAGGGAGAAGCTTTCTTT
V gene: TRBV28
J gene: TRBJ1-1
CDR3 length: 13
clone size: .
D gene: TRBD1

CDR3 protein: CASSVALAQETQYF
CDR3 DNA: TGTGCCAGCAGCGTAGCTCTAGCCCAAGAGACCCAGTACTTC
V gene: TRBV9
J gene: TRBJ2-5
CDR3 length: 14
clone size: few
D gene: .

CDR3 protein: CASSVDGRGSYNEQFF
CDR3 DNA: TGTGCCAGCAGCGTCGATGGACGGGGCTCCTACAATGAGCAGTTCTTC
V gene: TRBV9
J gene: TRBJ2-1
CDR3 length: 16
clone size: .
D gene: .

CDR3 protein: CASRADEQYF
CDR3 DNA: TGTGCCAGCAGGGCCGACGAGCAGTACTTC
V gene: TRBV2
J gene: TRBJ2-7
CDR3 length: 10
clone size: .
D gene: .

CDR3 protein: CASSLVGRGGVSYNEQFF
CDR3 DNA: TGTGCCAGCAGCTTAGTGGGACGGGGCGGGGTATCCTACAATGAGCAGTTCTTC
V gene: TRBV7-6
J gene: TRBJ2-1
CDR3 length: 18
clone size: .
D gene: .